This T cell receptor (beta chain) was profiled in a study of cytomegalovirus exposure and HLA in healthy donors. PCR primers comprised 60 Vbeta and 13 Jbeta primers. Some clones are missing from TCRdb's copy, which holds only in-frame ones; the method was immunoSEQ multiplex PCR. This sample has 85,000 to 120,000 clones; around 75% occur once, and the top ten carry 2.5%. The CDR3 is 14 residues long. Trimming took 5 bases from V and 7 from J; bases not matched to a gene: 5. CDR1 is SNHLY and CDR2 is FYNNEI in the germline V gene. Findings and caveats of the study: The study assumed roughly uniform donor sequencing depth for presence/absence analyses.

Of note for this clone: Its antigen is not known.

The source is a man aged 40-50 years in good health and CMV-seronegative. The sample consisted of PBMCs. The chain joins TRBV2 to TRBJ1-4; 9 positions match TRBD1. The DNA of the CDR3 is TGTGCCAGCAGTTCGGACAGGGGAGGTGAAAAACTGTTTTTT. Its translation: CASSSDRGGEKLFF.